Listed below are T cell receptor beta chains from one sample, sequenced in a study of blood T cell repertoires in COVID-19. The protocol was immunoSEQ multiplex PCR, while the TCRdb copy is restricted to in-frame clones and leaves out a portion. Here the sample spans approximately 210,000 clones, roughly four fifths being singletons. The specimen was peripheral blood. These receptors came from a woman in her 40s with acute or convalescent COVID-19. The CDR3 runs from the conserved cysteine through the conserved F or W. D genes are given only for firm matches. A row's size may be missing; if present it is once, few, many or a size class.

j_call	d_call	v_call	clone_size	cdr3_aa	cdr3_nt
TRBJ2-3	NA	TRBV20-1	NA	CSAPLASTQYF	TGCAGTGCTCCCCTAGCGAGTACGCAGTATTTT
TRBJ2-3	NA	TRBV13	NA	CASSLGGGLTDTQYF	TGTGCCAGCAGCTTGGGTGGGGGCTTGACAGATACGCAGTATTTT
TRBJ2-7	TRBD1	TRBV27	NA	CASLRDRVLYEQYF	TGTGCCAGCCTAAGGGACAGGGTACTTTACGAGCAGTACTTC
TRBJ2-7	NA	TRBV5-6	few	CASSPTVGGYEQYF	TGTGCCAGCAGCCCGACGGTGGGGGGCTACGAGCAGTACTTC
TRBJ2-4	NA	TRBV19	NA	CASSSGGQADIQYF	TGTGCCAGTAGTTCGGGGGGACAGGCAGACATTCAGTACTTC
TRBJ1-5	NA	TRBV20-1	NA	CSASTGRANQPQHF	TGCAGTGCTAGTACGGGGAGGGCCAATCAGCCCCAGCATTTT
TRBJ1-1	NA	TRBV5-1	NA	CASSSLSPSVEAFF	TGCGCCAGCAGCTCCCTTTCCCCGTCCGTGGAAGCTTTCTTT
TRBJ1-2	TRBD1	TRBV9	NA	CASSWGQFYGYTF	TGTGCCAGCAGTTGGGGACAGTTCTATGGCTACACCTTC
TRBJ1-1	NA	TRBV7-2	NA	CASSLNGLRFRTEAFF	TGTGCCAGCAGCTTAAATGGGTTGAGGTTTAGGACTGAAGCTTTCTTT
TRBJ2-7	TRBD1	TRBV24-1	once	CATSDPGTGGGYEQYF	TGTGCCACCAGTGATCCCGGGACAGGGGGCGGTTACGAGCAGTACTTC
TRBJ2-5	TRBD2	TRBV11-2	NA	CASSSDGPGGTQYF	TGTGCCAGCAGCTCGGACGGTCCGGGGGGGACCCAGTACTTC
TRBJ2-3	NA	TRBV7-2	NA	CASSLEGSGADTQYF	TGTGCCAGCAGCTTAGAGGGGTCGGGAGCAGATACGCAGTATTTT
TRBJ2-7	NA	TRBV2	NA	CASQGAYEQYF	TGTGCCTCCCAGGGTGCCTACGAGCAGTACTTC
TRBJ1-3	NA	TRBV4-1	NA	CASSLTGVGGNTIYF	TGCGCCAGCAGCCTAACGGGGGTTGGGGGAAACACCATATATTTT
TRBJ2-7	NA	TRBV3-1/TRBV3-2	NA	CASSLGPGAAYEQYF	TGTGCCAGCAGCCTTGGTCCCGGCGCGGCCTACGAGCAGTACTTC
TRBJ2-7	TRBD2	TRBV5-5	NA	CASSLAGQGPLTYEQYF	TGTGCCAGCAGCCTAGCGGGGCAGGGCCCTCTTACCTACGAGCAGTACTTC
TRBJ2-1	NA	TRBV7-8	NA	CASRRDSNSYNEQFF	TGTGCCAGCAGAAGAGACAGCAACTCCTACAATGAGCAGTTCTTC
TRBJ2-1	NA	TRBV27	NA	CASSPGSRGYNEQFF	TGTGCCAGCAGTCCCGGGAGCCGGGGCTACAATGAGCAGTTCTTC
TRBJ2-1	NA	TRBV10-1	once	CASSGGYNEQFF	TGCGCCAGCTCCGGGGGTTACAATGAGCAGTTCTTC
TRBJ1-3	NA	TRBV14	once	CASSPYSGNTIYF	TGTGCCAGCAGCCCCTACTCTGGAAACACCATATATTTT
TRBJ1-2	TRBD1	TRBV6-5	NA	CAAGGEGYGYTF	TGTGCCGCAGGGGGCGAGGGCTATGGCTACACCTTC
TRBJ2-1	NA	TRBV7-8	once	CASSRTEYNEQFF	TGTGCCAGCAGCAGGACAGAGTACAATGAGCAGTTCTTC
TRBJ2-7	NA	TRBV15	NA	CATSSPGVAFYEQYF	TGTGCCACCAGCAGTCCAGGGGTCGCCTTCTACGAGCAGTACTTC
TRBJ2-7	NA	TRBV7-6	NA	CASSLRGLDQYEQYF	TGTGCCAGCAGCTTGCGGGGACTGGACCAATACGAGCAGTACTTC
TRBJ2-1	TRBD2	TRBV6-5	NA	CASKGAGMGYNEQFF	TGTGCCAGCAAGGGAGCGGGGATGGGTTACAATGAGCAGTTCTTC
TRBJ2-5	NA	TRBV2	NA	CASSNNWGRQETQYF	TGTGCCAGCAGCAATAATTGGGGGCGCCAAGAGACCCAGTACTTC